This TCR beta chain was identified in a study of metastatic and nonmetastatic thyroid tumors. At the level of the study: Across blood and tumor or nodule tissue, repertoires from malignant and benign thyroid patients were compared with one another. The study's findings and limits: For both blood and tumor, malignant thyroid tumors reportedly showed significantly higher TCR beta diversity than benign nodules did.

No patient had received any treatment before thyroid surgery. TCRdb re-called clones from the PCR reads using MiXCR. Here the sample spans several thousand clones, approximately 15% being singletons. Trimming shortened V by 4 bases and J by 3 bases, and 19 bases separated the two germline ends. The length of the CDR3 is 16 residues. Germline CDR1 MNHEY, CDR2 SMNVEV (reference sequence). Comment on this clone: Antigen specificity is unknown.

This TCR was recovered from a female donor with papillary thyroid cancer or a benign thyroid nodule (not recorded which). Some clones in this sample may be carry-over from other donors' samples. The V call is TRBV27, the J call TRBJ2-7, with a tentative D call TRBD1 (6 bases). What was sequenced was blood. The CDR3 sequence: CASSSSQGSILYEQYF. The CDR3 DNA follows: TGTGCCAGCAGTTCCTCACAGGGTTCCATCCTCTACGAGCAGTACTTC.